The 9 T cell receptor beta chains below come from one sample, sequenced in a study of Ad26.COV2.S vaccination and SARS-CoV-2 variants (dated by TCRdb to the early 2020s). The method behind the library was the immunoSEQ multiplex PCR assay. TCRdb mirrors the immuneACCESS table, restricted to in-frame sequences. Some clones are absent from its copies; in checked studies, under half trace to an unresolved V gene, and the reason for the others is unknown. For this sample there are about 98,000 clones; around 80% appear just once. The ten largest make up about 18% of the sample. Sample time point, as interpreted from the label and publication: individuals recovered from natural SARS-CoV-2 infection. The specimen comprised peripheral blood, sampled after recovery from COVID-19. These receptors were collected from a human donor who had recovered from COVID-19.

This clone appeared a single time. V usage is TRBV24-1 and J usage is TRBJ2-4; D might be TRBD1 or TRBD2, each matching 5 bases. Trimming pared 6 bases from V and 4 bases from J, leaving 15 bases between. CDR1 and CDR2 from the germline V gene are KGHDR and SFDVKD. The CDR3 covers 15 residues. The CDR3 here is CATSLSRDVKNIQYF. The CDR3 DNA reads TGTGCCACCAGTTTAAGTAGGGACGTTAAAAACATTCAGTACTTC.

The chain combines TRBV2 with TRBJ1-4; 8 positions match TRBD1. Trimming at V came to 9 bases and at J to 7 bases, leaving 10 bases not matched to a gene. This CDR3 spans 14 amino acids. Germline values: CDR1 SNHLY, CDR2 FYNNEI. The CDR3 DNA reads as TGTGCCAGTCGCGGACAGGGTTTTCGTGAAAAACTGTTTTTT. This encodes CASRGQGFREKLFF.

This clone has a single count. V and J are TRBV10-3 and TRBJ2-4, with a weak D call TRBD1 (6 bases). Germline assignment: CDR1 ENHRY and CDR2 SYGVKD. Deletions cut 0 bases from V and 6 bases from J, with 9 bases between. CDR3 length: 14 amino acids. The CDR3 DNA reads TGTGCCATCAGTGAGTCTGACAGGTCAAACATTCAGTACTTC. Its translation: CAISESDRSNIQYF.

This chain links TRBV28 with TRBJ2-7, with D uncertain. V was cut by 5 bases and J by 4 bases, with 9 bases left in between. The germline V gene has CDR1 MDHEN and CDR2 SYDVKM. The CDR3 has 12 residues. CDR3: CASSSMDYEQYF. The CDR3 DNA follows: TGTGCCAGCAGTAGTATGGATTACGAGCAGTACTTC.

CDR3 residues: CASSPGEHSGANVLTF. CDR3 bases: TGTGCCAGCAGTCCCGGGGAACACTCTGGGGCCAACGTCCTGACTTTC. The V gene is TRBV7-3, the J gene TRBJ2-6; maybe TRBD2 (5 bases). The CDR3 is 16 amino acids. V dropped 6 bases and J dropped 0 bases, with 12 bases sitting between them. Looked up from germline, CDR1 is SGHTA and CDR2 is FQGTGA.

The chain joins TRBV12-3 or TRBV12-4 to TRBJ1-2, with D unresolved. CDR3 length equals 13 residues. The ends were cut back, 8 bases at V and 0 bases at J, with 10 bases in the middle. Here the CDR3 DNA reads TGTGCCAGCGTCAGACCTCCTAACTATGGCTACACCTTC. As protein: CASVRPPNYGYTF.

The chain uses TRBV6-2 or TRBV6-3 and TRBJ2-1; no clear D gene. The germline gives CDR1 MNHEY, CDR2 SVGEGT. The V end was cut by 6 bases, the J end by 7 bases, with 22 bases between. The CDR3 loop spans 16 amino acids. CDR3 coding DNA: TGTGCCAGCAGCATTACTGGCAGTCTCCAAGGTAATGAGCAGTTCTTC. Encoded protein: CASSITGSLQGNEQFF.

This chain connects TRBV9 to TRBJ2-6, with 7 bases identical to TRBD1. The CDR3 has 19 residues. V lost 0 bases to trimming and J lost 0 bases; unmatched junction nucleotides: 9. Looked up from germline, CDR1 is SGDLS and CDR2 is YYNGEE. CDR3 sequence: CASSVAPQGEYSGANVLTF. The CDR3 DNA reads TGTGCCAGCAGCGTAGCTCCGCAGGGGGAATACTCTGGGGCCAACGTCCTGACTTTC.

The CDR3 spells CASSGTGGTLYTDTQYF. The CDR3 nucleotides are TGTGCCAGCAGCGGGACAGGGGGCACCCTATACACAGATACGCAGTATTTT. This rearrangement joins TRBV7-3 to TRBJ2-3; TRBD1 matches 12 bases. V was clipped by 5 bases and J by 2 bases; unmatched bases: 8. Germline values: CDR1 SGHTA, CDR2 FQGTGA. This CDR3 has 17 residues.